Below are 11 T cell receptor beta chains sequenced from a single sample in a study of T cell changes during pregnancy in multiple sclerosis. Some clones are missing from TCRdb's copy, which holds only in-frame ones; the method was immunoSEQ multiplex PCR. Of about 72,000 clones listed, 91% are singletons. The sample here was peripheral blood, taken in the third trimester of pregnancy. These receptors were collected from a female donor in good health, enrolled as a control in a pregnancy study.

CDR3: CASNPSGGKETQYF. CDR3 coding DNA: TGTGCCAGTAACCCTAGCGGGGGCAAAGAGACCCAGTACTTC. The chain joins TRBV19 to TRBJ2-5; 10 bases are a match to TRBD2. This CDR3 region has 14 residues. The ends lost 7 bases at V and 3 bases at J; junction bases unmatched: 5. Germline V gives CDR1 LNHDA, CDR2 SQIVND (reference sequence).

As concerns this clone: The junction departs from the called germline gene at one end, perhaps through a read error. The J gene is TRBJ2-5, the V gene TRBV7-7; the match to TRBD2 covers 7 bases. Germline CDR1 SSHAT, CDR2 FNYEAQ (reference sequence). The CDR3 is 14 residues long. The CDR3 protein is CASSPSGMGGTQYF. In DNA, the CDR3 is TGTGCTAGCAGCCCGAGCGGGATGGGGGGGACCCAGTACTTC.

The V and J genes are TRBV4-3 and TRBJ2-1, with D perhaps TRBD1 (6 bases). V dropped 2 bases and J dropped 2 bases, with 13 bases sitting between them. The CDR3 length is 16 residues. CDR1 is LGHNA, CDR2 YSLEER, per germline. CDR3 DNA: TGCGCCAGCAGCCAAAACCAGGGGTTCACCTACAATGAGCAGTTCTTC. Protein sequence: CASSQNQGFTYNEQFF.

V gene TRBV29-1 combines with J gene TRBJ2-2, with 7 bases aligning to TRBD2. In germline, CDR1 is SQVTM, CDR2 ANQGSEA. Losses at the gene ends were 6 bases for V and 5 bases for J; bases not matched to a gene: 9. CDR3 size: 14 residues. The CDR3: CSVEPTSRTGELFF. DNA of the CDR3: TGCAGCGTCGAGCCGACTAGCCGGACCGGGGAGCTGTTTTTT.

The V gene is TRBV11-2, the J gene TRBJ2-2, with a possible D match to TRBD1 (5 bases). V was clipped by 8 bases and J by 5 bases, with 18 bases between them. Germline CDR1 reads SGHAT; CDR2 reads FQNNGV. The CDR3 has 15 amino acids. The CDR3 region is CASYLILGETGELFF. The DNA for the CDR3 is TGTGCCAGCTACTTAATATTAGGGGAAACCGGGGAGCTGTTTTTT.

This chain joins TRBV27 and TRBJ1-5; D is unresolved. Deletions cut 3 bases from V and 4 bases from J, with 7 bases between. CDR1 and CDR2 (germline): MNHEY, SMNVEV (reference sequence). The CDR3 has 13 residues. For the CDR3, the DNA is TGTGCCAGCAGTTTCGACGGGAATCAGCCCCAGCATTTT. This encodes CASSFDGNQPQHF.

This chain uses TRBV29-1 with TRBJ2-5; TRBD1 might be the D (6 bases). The CDR3 has 12 residues. The V gene's germline CDR1 is SQVTM and CDR2 ANQGSEA. V shed 6 bases and J shed 4 bases, with 12 bases lying between them. The CDR3 bases are TGCAGCGTCGTACAGGGCGGAGAGACCCAGTACTTC. It yields the protein CSVVQGGETQYF.

The rearrangement links TRBV6-5 to TRBJ2-7, with 10 positions matching TRBD1. CDR1 and CDR2 from the germline V gene are MNHEY and SVGAGI. Trimming removed 0 bases from V and 1 base from J; junction bases left unmatched: 3. The CDR3 extends over 16 amino acids. The CDR3 DNA reads TGTGCCAGCAGTTACTCTGACAGGGGGCTGTCCTACGAGCAGTACTTC. Protein: CASSYSDRGLSYEQYF.

There are a few counts of this clone. The chain is built from TRBV28 and TRBJ1-3; D is unresolved. The CDR3 is 15 amino acids. V lost 7 bases and J 4 bases, leaving 17 bases between the germline ends. Germline assignment: CDR1 MDHEN and CDR2 SYDVKM. The CDR3 sequence: CASTGLRPLGNTIYF. CDR3 in DNA: TGTGCCAGCACCGGGTTGAGGCCTCTCGGAAACACCATATATTTT.

The rearrangement uses TRBV5-4 and TRBJ1-2; D is unresolved. Trimming stripped 3 bases from V and 0 bases from J, with 9 bases between. The CDR3 is 14 amino acids. Germline V lookup: CDR1 SGHNT, CDR2 YYREEE (reference sequence). The CDR3 loop is CASSSLIANYGYTF. The DNA of the CDR3 is TGTGCCAGCAGCTCCTTGATAGCTAACTATGGCTACACCTTC. The variable domain in full, with the rest retrieved from reference TRBV5-4 and TRBJ1-2, is ETGVTQSPTHLIKTRGQQVTLRCSSQSGHNTVSWYQQALGQGPQFIFQYYREEENGRGNFPPRFSGLQFPNYSSELNVNALELDDSALYLCASSSLIANYGYTFGSGTRLTVV.

Worth noting for this clone: The sample carries other DNA sequences with the same CDR3. This CDR3 reads CASSLGTANTEAFF. The CDR3, as DNA: TGTGCCAGCAGTTTGGGGACAGCGAACACTGAAGCTTTCTTT. The chain carries TRBV27 and TRBJ1-1; TRBD1 agrees at 7 bases. The germline gives CDR1 MNHEY, CDR2 SMNVEV (reference sequence). With V trimmed by 3 bases and J by 1 base, 2 bases remained unmatched. The CDR3 runs 14 residues.